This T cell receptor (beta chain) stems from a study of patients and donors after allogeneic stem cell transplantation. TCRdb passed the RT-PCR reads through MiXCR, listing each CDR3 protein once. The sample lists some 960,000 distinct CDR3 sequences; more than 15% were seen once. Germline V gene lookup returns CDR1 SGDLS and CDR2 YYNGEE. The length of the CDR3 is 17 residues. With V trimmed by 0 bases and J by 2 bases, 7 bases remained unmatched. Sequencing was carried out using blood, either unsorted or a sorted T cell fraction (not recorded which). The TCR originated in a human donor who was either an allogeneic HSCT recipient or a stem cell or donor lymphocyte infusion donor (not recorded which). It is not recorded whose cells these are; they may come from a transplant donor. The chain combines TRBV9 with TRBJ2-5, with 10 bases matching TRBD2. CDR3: CASSVGGSGGPQETQYF. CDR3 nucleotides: TGTGCCAGCAGCGTAGGGGGTAGCGGGGGGCCTCAAGAGACCCAGTACTTC.